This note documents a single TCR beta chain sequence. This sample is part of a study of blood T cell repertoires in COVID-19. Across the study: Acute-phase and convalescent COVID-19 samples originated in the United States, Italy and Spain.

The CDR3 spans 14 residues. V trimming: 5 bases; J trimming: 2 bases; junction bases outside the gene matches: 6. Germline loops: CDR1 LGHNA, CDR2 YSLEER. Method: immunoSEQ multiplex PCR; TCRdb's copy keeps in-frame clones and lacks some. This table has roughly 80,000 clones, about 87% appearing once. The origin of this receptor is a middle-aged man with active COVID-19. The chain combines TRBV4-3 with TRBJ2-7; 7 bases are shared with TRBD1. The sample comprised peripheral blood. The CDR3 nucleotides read TGCGCCAGCAGCTCCGGACAGGACACCTACGAGCAGTACTTC. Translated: CASSSGQDTYEQYF.